These T cell receptor beta chains were read from a single sample in a study of shared T cell receptors in the human thymus. The table came from immunoSEQ multiplex PCR; TCRdb's copy has only in-frame clones and leaves some out. Seen here are hundreds of thousands of clones, about four fifths observed once, and the top ten hold less than 0.015%. These data also featured in a second study, about human thymus T cells.

Specimen: thymocytes. Receptors were obtained from a boy under two years old with a congenital heart defect. Both conserved end residues are part of each CDR3. The D gene is left open where the match is weak. Only part of the rows carry a size: once, few, many, or a class if the clone is expanded.

V gene,J gene,clone size,D gene,CDR3 DNA,CDR3 protein
TRBV14,TRBJ2-7,-,TRBD2,TGTGCCAGCAGCCAAGACCTCGGGGGACTAGCGGGGGAGGACGAGCAGTACTTC,CASSQDLGGLAGEDEQYF
TRBV5-1,TRBJ1-1,-,-,TGCGCCAGCAGCGGCCACGGGGGGCAGCCTGGTCGCGACACTGAAGCTTTCTTT,CASSGHGGQPGRDTEAFF
TRBV19,TRBJ1-1,-,-,TGTGCCAGTAGTATGGGAAGGACAGAGGGCGAAGCTTTCTTT,CASSMGRTEGEAFF
TRBV9,TRBJ2-3,-,TRBD2,TGTGCCAGCAGCGTAGGGCGGGAGGGCCTCGCAGATACGCAGTATTTT,CASSVGREGLADTQYF
TRBV28,TRBJ2-5,-,TRBD2,TGTGCCAGCTCTACAGCAGCGGGAGGGCCCCAAGAGACCCAGTACTTC,CASSTAAGGPQETQYF
TRBV4-2,TRBJ2-3,once,-,TGTGCCAGCAGCACCCGGGACTCACAATCCACAGATACGCAGTATTTT,CASSTRDSQSTDTQYF
TRBV18,TRBJ2-3,-,TRBD2,TGTGCCAGCTCACCACGTGTTACTAGCGGGACAACTAGCACAGATACGCAGTATTTT,CASSPRVTSGTTSTDTQYF
TRBV29-1,TRBJ2-5,-,-,TGCAGCGTTGAAGTAGATAGGGGAAGGGAGACCCAGTACTTC,CSVEVDRGRETQYF
TRBV5-1,TRBJ1-4,-,TRBD1,TGCGCCAGCAGCTTGGCGGACAGGGAGTTCGAAAAACTGTTTTTT,CASSLADREFEKLFF
TRBV7-9,TRBJ2-7,-,TRBD2,TGTGCCAGCAGGTTTTCTAGCGGGAAAATCAGCGAGCAGTACTTC,CASRFSSGKISEQYF
TRBV27,TRBJ2-7,-,-,TGTGCCAGCAGTTTACGGGAGACTACTTACTACGAGCAGTACTTC,CASSLRETTYYEQYF
TRBV28,TRBJ2-7,few,TRBD1,TGTGCCAGCAGTTCGACAGGGACCTACGAGCAGTACTTC,CASSSTGTYEQYF
TRBV7-2,TRBJ2-7,-,-,TGTGCCAGCAGCCAGACAGGCCTGGGCTACGAGCAGTACTTC,CASSQTGLGYEQYF
TRBV12-5,TRBJ2-7,-,TRBD2,TGTGCTAGTGGTTTGGTACGGACCGTAGCGGGAGAGGTCTACGAGCAGTACTTC,CASGLVRTVAGEVYEQYF
TRBV30,TRBJ2-3,-,TRBD2,TGTGCCTGGAGTGTACGTCAGGTTAGGACTAGCGGGAGCCCAGATACGCAGTATTTT,CAWSVRQVRTSGSPDTQYF
TRBV2,TRBJ1-5,-,-,TGTGCCAGCCGGGCGGGGGGAAGCAATCAGCCCCAGCATTTT,CASRAGGSNQPQHF
TRBV19,TRBJ2-3,-,-,TGTGCCAGTAGAGGGGGCGGGAACACAGATACGCAGTATTTT,CASRGGGNTDTQYF
TRBV11-2,TRBJ2-2,-,-,TGTGCCAGCAGCTTAGACCCCACGCGGGGTAACACCGGGGAGCTGTTTTTT,CASSLDPTRGNTGELFF
TRBV28,TRBJ1-2,-,-,TGTGCCAGCAGTACCCCAGGGAACTATGGCTACACCTTC,CASSTPGNYGYTF
TRBV4-2,TRBJ2-3,-,TRBD2,TGTGCCAGCAGCCTGTGGGGGGGGAGCTCAGATACGCAGTATTTT,CASSLWGGSSDTQYF
TRBV27,TRBJ2-7,-,TRBD2,TGTGCCAGCAGTGTATCTAGCGGGTTCCCCTACGAGCAGTACTTC,CASSVSSGFPYEQYF
TRBV15,TRBJ1-1,once,TRBD1,TGTGCCACCAGCAGCGCCGACAGGGAGAACACTGAAGCTTTCTTT,CATSSADRENTEAFF
TRBV5-1,TRBJ2-7,few,TRBD1,TGCGCCAGCAGCTCCAGGACAGGGGGTCTCGACGAGCAGTACTTC,CASSSRTGGLDEQYF
TRBV28,TRBJ2-3,-,TRBD2,TGTGCCAGCAGTTTAAGGTCTAACGGGGGGGATAGCACAGATACGCAGTATTTT,CASSLRSNGGDSTDTQYF
TRBV7-6,TRBJ2-1,-,-,TGTGCCAGCAGCTTCCGCAATGAGCAGTTCTTC,CASSFRNEQFF
TRBV7-3,TRBJ1-2,-,TRBD1,TGTGCCAGCAGCCCGAGACAGGGAAGTAGCTATGGCTACACCTTC,CASSPRQGSSYGYTF
TRBV10-2,TRBJ2-7,-,TRBD2,TGCGCCAGCAGTGAGGCGGGGAGGGGGAGGCTAGCGGGAGCCGAGCAGTACTTC,CASSEAGRGRLAGAEQYF
TRBV7-6,TRBJ1-4,-,-,TGTGCCTGCGGGGGGCGTGAGTACGAAAAACTGTTTTTT,CACGGREYEKLFF
TRBV27,TRBJ1-1,-,-,TGTGCCAGCAGTTCACAGGACGGGAACACTGAAGCTTTCTTT,CASSSQDGNTEAFF
TRBV19,TRBJ1-2,-,TRBD1,TGTGCCAGTAGTATGACAGGGGGCCTGGACTATGGCTACACCTTC,CASSMTGGLDYGYTF
TRBV10-3,TRBJ1-1,-,TRBD1,TGTGCCATCACTGACAGGGTGTGCACTGAAGCTTTCTTT,CAITDRVCTEAFF
TRBV15,TRBJ2-3,once,TRBD2,TGTGCCACCAGCAGAGATCACTGGACTAGCGGGAGGCCTTGCACAGATACGCAGTATTTT,CATSRDHWTSGRPCTDTQYF
TRBV11-3,TRBJ2-3,once,TRBD2,TGTGCCAGCAGCTTTAAGCTAGCGGGGCTCCATTCGGGGCAGTATTTT,CASSFKLAGLHSGQYF
TRBV19,TRBJ2-4,few,-,TGTGCCAGTAGTATAGCAGGGAGGAACATTCAGTACTTC,CASSIAGRNIQYF
TRBV18,TRBJ1-5,-,-,TGTGCCAGCTCACGGAACGACCGGGACAACAATCAGCCCCAGCATTTT,CASSRNDRDNNQPQHF
TRBV6-5,TRBJ1-1,-,TRBD1,TGTGCCAGCAGGGAGGACAGGGGGAACACTGAAGCTTTCTTT,CASREDRGNTEAFF
TRBV21-1,TRBJ1-2,-,-,TGTGCCAGCAGCCCGCCGGGCGGGGGGGTTAGTGGCTACACCTTC,CASSPPGGGVSGYTF
TRBV5-4,TRBJ2-3,few,-,TGTGCCAGCAGCTTGCGGCGGGAAAGCACAGATACGCAGTATTTT,CASSLRRESTDTQYF
TRBV9,TRBJ2-7,-,-,TGTGCCAGCAGCCTAGGAGACGGGACTGGTCAAACCTACGAGCAGTACTTC,CASSLGDGTGQTYEQYF
TRBV25-1,TRBJ2-3,-,TRBD1,TGTGCCAGCGAAGGGGACAGGCGGGGACTCCGGGCAGATACGCAGTATTTT,CASEGDRRGLRADTQYF
TRBV27,TRBJ1-1,-,TRBD1,TGTGCCAGCAGTACCGGGACAGGGGGGGAAACTGAAGCTTTCTTT,CASSTGTGGETEAFF
TRBV15,TRBJ2-5,-,-,TGTGCCACCAGAGCTCTTCTAGGGAGCCAAGAGACCCAGTACTTC,CATRALLGSQETQYF
TRBV13,TRBJ2-1,-,TRBD2,TGTGCCAGCAGCTTAGCCGGGACTAGCGATCAGTACAATGAGCAGTTCTTC,CASSLAGTSDQYNEQFF
TRBV27,TRBJ1-5,-,TRBD1,TGTGCCAGCAGACAACTGACAGGGGGCCTGGGCAATCAGCCCCAGCATTTT,CASRQLTGGLGNQPQHF
TRBV19,TRBJ2-2,-,TRBD1,TGTGCCAGTAGTAGACAGGGGAACACCGGGGAGCTGTTTTTT,CASSRQGNTGELFF
TRBV7-8,TRBJ2-1,-,TRBD2,TGTGCCAGCAGCTTATACGGGACTAGAGTCTACAATGAGCAGTTCTTC,CASSLYGTRVYNEQFF
TRBV10-3,TRBJ2-7,-,TRBD1,TGTGCCATCAGTCCCCCAGGGGACAGTATAGTCTACGAGCAGTACTTC,CAISPPGDSIVYEQYF
TRBV28,TRBJ2-7,-,TRBD1,TGTGCCAGCAGTCAAGGGACAGGGGAGTCCATCAGCTCCTACGAGCAGTACTTC,CASSQGTGESISSYEQYF
TRBV30,TRBJ1-4,-,TRBD1,TGTGCCTGGAGTGTTTTCTTAGGGGGCGCCCCCCGTGCAACTAATGAAAAACTGTTTTTT,CAWSVFLGGAPRATNEKLFF
TRBV28,TRBJ2-4,-,-,TGTGCCAGCAGTTTCCGACCTAAGGGGATAGCCAAAAACATTCAGTACTTC,CASSFRPKGIAKNIQYF